This is a list of T cell receptor beta chains from one sample in a study of a mutant IDH1 vaccine in newly diagnosed glioma. TCRdb keeps only in-frame clones here, not all; method: immunoSEQ multiplex PCR. The sample shows fewer than 65,000 clones, 70% to 80% of them seen only once. Sequencing was performed on PBMCs, taken from a glioma patient treated with radiotherapy, temozolomide or both. The source is a woman in her thirties or forties with glioma. CDR3s include the opening cysteine and the closing phenylalanine or tryptophan.

CDR3aa,len,v_gene,j_gene
CASSSLAGTANEKLFF,16,TRBV19,TRBJ1-4
CASSLTRAMNTEAFF,15,TRBV5-1,TRBJ1-1
CASSPPARGGLTEAFF,16,TRBV18,TRBJ1-1
CASSTTTGGVAGYTF,15,TRBV7-8,TRBJ1-2
CARRGLQGMNTEAFF,15,TRBV7-9,TRBJ1-1
CASSIGTGITYEQYF,15,TRBV19,TRBJ2-7
CASSQEFRGYTDTQYF,16,TRBV4-3,TRBJ2-3
CASSQDPGFRLGELFF,16,TRBV14,TRBJ2-2
CASSPQNREDYGYTF,15,TRBV18,TRBJ1-2
CASSLTGGGTEAFF,14,TRBV7-9,TRBJ1-1
CASSLVQGASGNTIYF,16,TRBV5-1,TRBJ1-3
CASSLNQGYKPQHF,14,TRBV6-5,TRBJ1-5
CASSGGGGLEGYGYTF,16,TRBV9,TRBJ1-2
CASSRTSGGLNEQFF,15,TRBV6-5,TRBJ2-1
CASSFTGATYEQYF,14,TRBV6-1,TRBJ2-7
CASSPSGRGGTIYF,14,TRBV5-5,TRBJ1-3
CASSDGGYGYTF,12,TRBV2,TRBJ1-2
CASSQGLAGGQGEQFF,16,TRBV4-2,TRBJ2-1
CASSQVPGIHTEAFF,15,TRBV4-1,TRBJ1-1
CASSLPGPTTEAFF,14,TRBV7-8,TRBJ1-1
CASSLSSPRGRSYNSPLHF,19,TRBV27,TRBJ1-6
CAWSLSVRVNTEAFF,15,TRBV30,TRBJ1-1
CASSQEGQEASSYNSPLHF,19,TRBV4-1,TRBJ1-6
CASSLELNNSPLHF,14,TRBV7-2,TRBJ1-6
CASSREIGQGVEKLFF,16,TRBV4-1,TRBJ1-4
CASSPGRLTNEKLFF,15,TRBV4-3,TRBJ1-4
CASSLYRGGTEAFF,14,TRBV7-2,TRBJ1-1
CASSTGQVEGYTF,13,TRBV6-1,TRBJ1-2
CASSQGGPDTQYF,13,TRBV4-3,TRBJ2-3
CASSSPQDTEAFF,13,TRBV7-9,TRBJ1-1
CASSSRTGNNSPLHF,15,TRBV5-1,TRBJ1-6
CASTPGGEETQYF,13,TRBV11-2,TRBJ2-5
CASTPTVNTEAFF,13,TRBV13,TRBJ1-1
CASSGDRRFNQPQHF,15,TRBV6-1,TRBJ1-5
CASSVAGQRGEQYF,14,TRBV9,TRBJ2-7
CATSRSPAHGELEGQPQHF,19,TRBV15,TRBJ1-5
CASSPGTAGDGYTF,14,TRBV27,TRBJ1-2
CASSLGAEEYNIQYF,15,TRBV5-1,TRBJ2-4
CASSQVGGSTIYF,13,TRBV6-1,TRBJ1-3
CSVEGRTYGYTF,12,TRBV29-1,TRBJ1-2
CSVGQGSNQPQHF,13,TRBV29-1,TRBJ1-5
CASSSPLEQYF,11,TRBV6-5,TRBJ2-7
CASSPTSGRGPQPQHF,16,TRBV18,TRBJ1-5
CASSPFGAEAFF,12,TRBV7-9,TRBJ1-1
CASSLGEVTDTQYF,14,TRBV11-3,TRBJ2-3
CASSEAPRGTGELFF,15,TRBV2,TRBJ2-2
CASSLAGSGHQETQYF,16,TRBV5-8,TRBJ2-5
CAWSTGPSTNQPQHF,15,TRBV30,TRBJ1-5
CASSVGGTDTQYF,13,TRBV9,TRBJ2-3
CASSLQPGEHEQYF,14,TRBV4-1,TRBJ2-7